These T cell receptor beta chains were read from a single sample in a study of T cells in Graves' hyperthyroidism and ophthalmopathy. TCRdb processed the multiplex PCR reads anew with MiXCR; each CDR3 protein has one entry. The sample includes 45,000 to 55,000 distinct CDR3 sequences, 54% of them seen just once. Sequences were obtained from peripheral blood or thyroid tissue (not recorded which). These receptors came from a young man with Graves' hyperthyroidism. Both conserved end residues are trimmed from each CDR3. Each record gives: CDR3 length, V gene, CDR3 protein.

len: 15
v_gene: TRBV18
CDR3aa: ASSPVRGPSGANVLT

len: 13
v_gene: TRBV2
CDR3aa: ASSPGSGSSYEQY

len: 16
v_gene: TRBV5-1
CDR3aa: ASSLGAGLASKHEKLS

len: 11
v_gene: TRBV9
CDR3aa: ASSVAGAGGYT

len: 9
v_gene: TRBV20-1
CDR3aa: SAREGDRGT

len: 11
v_gene: TRBV7-2
CDR3aa: ASSLHNGNTIY

len: 14
v_gene: TRBV7-2
CDR3aa: AGSPPGWGLRETQY

len: 13
v_gene: TRBV10-3
CDR3aa: AISDEGAGANVLT

len: 12
v_gene: TRBV6-1
CDR3aa: ASSEAYSNQPQH

len: 10
v_gene: TRBV29-1
CDR3aa: SALSKTYEQY

len: 12
v_gene: TRBV7-7
CDR3aa: ASSPEIGAGELF

len: 13
v_gene: TRBV6-2/TRBV6-3
CDR3aa: ASITGALGANVLT

len: 13
v_gene: TRBV10-3
CDR3aa: AISEWGTGTQPQH

len: 10
v_gene: TRBV10-3
CDR3aa: AISDTNTEAF

len: 11
v_gene: TRBV20-1
CDR3aa: SASGTANYGYT

len: 11
v_gene: TRBV7-9
CDR3aa: ASSSGPPGELF

len: 13
v_gene: TRBV25-1
CDR3aa: ASSVAGLGNSPLH

len: 12
v_gene: TRBV19
CDR3aa: ASSIGHGANVLT

len: 12
v_gene: TRBV5-1
CDR3aa: ASSSRQGDTEAF

len: 12
v_gene: TRBV7-8
CDR3aa: ASSYSGGDTEAF

len: 13
v_gene: TRBV11-2
CDR3aa: ASSPGQGWKETQY

len: 12
v_gene: TRBV19
CDR3aa: ASSLAAGGYGYT

len: 12
v_gene: TRBV4-1
CDR3aa: ASSHQGQAEGAF

len: 13
v_gene: TRBV7-2
CDR3aa: ASSAATLGANVLT

len: 12
v_gene: TRBV7-8
CDR3aa: ASSLAGGADTQY

len: 10
v_gene: TRBV2
CDR3aa: VGVKAWDGYT

len: 12
v_gene: TRBV2
CDR3aa: ASSRERSDSEAF

len: 12
v_gene: TRBV5-6
CDR3aa: ASSLRQGFYEQY

len: 12
v_gene: TRBV4-1
CDR3aa: ASSQDPRQSTIY

len: 13
v_gene: TRBV7-9
CDR3aa: ASSTPAEEGETQY

len: 13
v_gene: TRBV10-3
CDR3aa: AISESGAPNQPQH

len: 9
v_gene: TRBV7-9
CDR3aa: ASSRPVGYT

len: 9
v_gene: TRBV20-1
CDR3aa: SARSRYEQY

len: 13
v_gene: TRBV25-1
CDR3aa: ASSESGPLLTEAF

len: 12
v_gene: TRBV18
CDR3aa: ASSPGSGNQPQH